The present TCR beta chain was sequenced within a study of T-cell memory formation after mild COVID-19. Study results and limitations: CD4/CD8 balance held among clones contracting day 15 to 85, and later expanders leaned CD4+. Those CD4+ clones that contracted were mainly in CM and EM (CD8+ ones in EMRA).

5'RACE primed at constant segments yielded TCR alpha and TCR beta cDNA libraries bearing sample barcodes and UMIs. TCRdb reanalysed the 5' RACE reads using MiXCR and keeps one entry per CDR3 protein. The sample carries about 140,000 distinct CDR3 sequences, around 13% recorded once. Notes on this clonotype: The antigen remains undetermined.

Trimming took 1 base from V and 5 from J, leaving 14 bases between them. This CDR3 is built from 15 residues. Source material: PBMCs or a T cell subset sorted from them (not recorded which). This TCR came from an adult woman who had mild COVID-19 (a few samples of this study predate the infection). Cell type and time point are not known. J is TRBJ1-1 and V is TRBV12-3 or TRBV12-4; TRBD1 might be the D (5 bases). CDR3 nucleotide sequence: TGTGCCAGCAGTTTAGATCCCGGGGGAGGGACTGAAGCTTTCTTT. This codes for CASSLDPGGGTEAFF.